A single sample gave rise to the 15 T cell receptor beta chains below, sequenced in a study of blood T cell repertoires in COVID-19. The data were produced by immunoSEQ multiplex PCR, yet TCRdb's version contains in-frame clones alone and is incomplete. Among roughly 150,000 clones, 80% to 90% were seen once, and the ten largest hold roughly 15%. What was sequenced was peripheral blood. The receptors stem from a woman aged 40 to 49 with acute or convalescent COVID-19.

The V call is TRBV3-1 (or the pseudogene TRBV3-2), the J call TRBJ1-1; 7 bases are a match to TRBD1. This CDR3 comprises 14 residues. The germline CDR1 and CDR2 sequences are LGHDT and YNNKEL (reference sequence). V lost 3 bases and J lost 7; bases outside the gene matches: 8. This CDR3 reads CASSQGGQRLEAFF. Here the CDR3 DNA reads TGTGCCAGCAGCCAGGGGGGACAGCGACTTGAAGCTTTCTTT.

V usage is TRBV30 and J usage is TRBJ2-1; unclear D gene. V lost 0 bases and J 0 bases, leaving 12 bases between the germline ends. There are 16 residues in the CDR3. Germline lookup yields CDR1 GTSNPN and CDR2 SVGIG (reference sequence). As DNA, the CDR3 is TGTGCCTGGAGTGTAACAGTCCAGAGCTCCTACAATGAGCAGTTCTTC. Translated, it gives CAWSVTVQSSYNEQFF.

The chain employs TRBV3-1 (or the pseudogene TRBV3-2) and TRBJ2-2; D gene unclear. Germline lookup yields CDR1 LGHDT and CDR2 YNNKEL (reference sequence). Trimming took off 1 base at V and 1 base at J, with 4 bases between the two ends. The length of the CDR3 is 14 residues. The CDR3 is CASSQVWNTGELFF. CDR3 DNA: TGTGCCAGCAGCCAAGTATGGAACACCGGGGAGCTGTTTTTT.

The chain is built from TRBV27 and TRBJ2-3; possible D gene TRBD2, 6 bases. The CDR3 length is 12 residues. The germline gives CDR1 MNHEY, CDR2 SMNVEV (reference sequence). V was pared by 8 bases and J by 2 bases, with 8 bases between. CDR3 loop: CASAGPTDTQYF. CDR3 bases: TGTGCCAGCGCGGGGCCCACAGATACGCAGTATTTT.

V and J are TRBV2 and TRBJ2-7; D may be TRBD1 (5 bases). The CDR3 has 12 residues. Germline V lookup: CDR1 SNHLY, CDR2 FYNNEI. The V end was cut by 11 bases, the J end by 3 bases, with 14 bases between. The CDR3 DNA sequence: TGTGCCTGCCAGGGAACCCTCTACGAGCAGTACTTC. The encoded protein is CACQGTLYEQYF.

The rearrangement uses TRBV10-3 and TRBJ2-2, with 12 bases fitting TRBD2. Germline loops: CDR1 ENHRY, CDR2 SYGVKD. The CDR3 totals 16 residues. V was clipped by 2 bases and J by 7 bases; unmatched bases: 5. DNA for the CDR3: TGTGCCATCAGTGAGGCTAGCGGGAGGGCAAGCGGGGAGCTGTTTTTT. Protein: CAISEASGRASGELFF.

V gene TRBV5-8 combines with J gene TRBJ1-1; the D gene is possibly TRBD1 (5 bases). CDR3 length equals 15 residues. The ends were cut back, 4 bases at V and 1 base at J, with 14 bases in the middle. CDR1 and CDR2 from the germline V gene are SGHTS and YDEGEE. The CDR3 sequence is CASSPSRTPNTEAFF. In DNA, the CDR3 is TGTGCCAGCAGCCCCTCAAGGACACCGAACACTGAAGCTTTCTTT. Supplemented by reference TRBV5-8 and TRBJ1-1, the full variable domain reads EAGVTQSPTHLIKTRGQQATLRCSPISGHTSVYWYQQALGLGLQFLLWYDEGEERNRGNFPPRFSGRQFPNYSSELNVNALELEDSALYLCASSPSRTPNTEAFFGQGTRLTVV.

J is TRBJ1-6 and V is TRBV19, with TRBD1 identical over 7 bases. V trimming: 4 bases; J trimming: 0 bases; junction bases outside the gene matches: 6. Germline V gene data show CDR1 as LNHDA and CDR2 as SQIVND (reference sequence). This CDR3 contains 17 residues. As DNA, the CDR3 is TGTGCCAGTAGTACCAGGACAGGAAGCTCCTATAATTCACCCCTCCACTTT. This gives the protein CASSTRTGSSYNSPLHF. Together with reference TRBV19 and TRBJ1-6, the CDR3 gives the full variable domain: DGGITQSPKYLFRKEGQNVTLSCEQNLNHDAMYWYRQDPGQGLRLIYYSQIVNDFQKGDIAEGYSVSREKKESFPLTVTSAQKNPTAFYLCASSTRTGSSYNSPLHFGNGTRLTVT.

The CDR3 reads CASSLYDSGNTIYF. CDR3 DNA sequence: TGTGCCAGCAGCCTCTACGACTCTGGAAACACCATATATTTT. This rearrangement joins TRBV5-4 to TRBJ1-3; no definite D call. Trimming took off 4 bases at V and 0 bases at J, with 8 bases between the two ends. This CDR3 has 14 amino acids. CDR1 and CDR2 (germline): SGHNT, YYREEE (reference sequence).

V and J are TRBV6-5 and TRBJ1-6; 8 bases are shared with TRBD1. This CDR3 is built from 13 residues. Germline V lookup: CDR1 MNHEY, CDR2 SVGAGI. V lost 5 bases to trimming and J lost 10 bases; unmatched junction nucleotides: 4. The CDR3 is CASSKGQASPLHF. DNA for the CDR3: TGTGCCAGCAGTAAGGGACAGGCCTCACCCCTCCACTTT.

This rearrangement joins TRBV11-3 to TRBJ1-5, with 10 bases lining up with TRBD1. The CDR3 has 14 amino acids. Germline V lookup: CDR1 SGHNT, CDR2 YENEEA. With 10 bases clipped from V and 4 bases from J, the junction kept 7 bases outside the gene matches. The CDR3 loop is CATAGTGVNQPQHF. CDR3 in DNA: TGTGCCACCGCCGGGACAGGGGTGAATCAGCCCCAGCATTTT.

The V call is TRBV27, the J call TRBJ1-6; a possible D gene is TRBD1 (5 bases). Germline V lookup: CDR1 MNHEY, CDR2 SMNVEV (reference sequence). The CDR3 runs 13 residues. V lost 5 bases and J 6 bases, leaving 8 bases between the germline ends. CDR3: CASSRQSNSPLHF. CDR3 nucleotides: TGTGCCAGCAGTAGACAGTCTAATTCACCCCTCCACTTT.

The chain recombines TRBV10-3 with TRBJ2-7; 10 bases fit TRBD1. This CDR3 has 12 residues. With 10 bases clipped from V and 3 bases from J, the junction kept 3 bases outside the gene matches. Germline CDR1 and CDR2: ENHRY and SYGVKD. CDR3 DNA: TGTGCCACCGGACAGGGGGTCTACGAGCAGTACTTC. Its protein is CATGQGVYEQYF.

This clone is a singleton in its sample. The chain employs TRBV6-5 and TRBJ2-3, with D perhaps TRBD2 (6 bases). Per germline, CDR1 MNHEY and CDR2 SVGAGI. The CDR3 totals 15 residues. The V end lost 0 bases, the J end lost 2 bases, and 9 bases lay between the germline ends. CDR3 protein: CASSYSPSATDTQYF. CDR3 DNA sequence: TGTGCCAGCAGTTACTCGCCTAGCGCCACAGATACGCAGTATTTT.

The chain combines TRBV9 with TRBJ2-7; D possibly corresponds to TRBD1 (6 bases). The CDR3 length is 14 residues. Trimming took off 0 bases at V and 3 bases at J, with 10 bases between the two ends. Germline CDR1 SGDLS, CDR2 YYNGEE. The CDR3 spells CASSVEGGYYEQYF. The CDR3 nucleotides read TGTGCCAGCAGCGTAGAAGGGGGATACTACGAGCAGTACTTC.